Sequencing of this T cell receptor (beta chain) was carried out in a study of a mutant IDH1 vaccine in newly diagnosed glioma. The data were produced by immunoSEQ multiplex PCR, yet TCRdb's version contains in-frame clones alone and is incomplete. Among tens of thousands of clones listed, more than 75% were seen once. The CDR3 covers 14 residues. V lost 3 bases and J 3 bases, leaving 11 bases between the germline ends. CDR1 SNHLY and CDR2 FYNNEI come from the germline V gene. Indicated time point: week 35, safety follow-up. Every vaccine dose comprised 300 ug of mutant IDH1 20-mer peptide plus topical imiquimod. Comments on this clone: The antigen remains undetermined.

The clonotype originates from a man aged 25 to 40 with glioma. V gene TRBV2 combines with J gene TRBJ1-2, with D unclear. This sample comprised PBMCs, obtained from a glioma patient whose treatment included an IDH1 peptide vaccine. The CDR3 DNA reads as TGTGCCAGCAGTGATGACCCCGGGGACTATGGCTACACCTTC. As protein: CASSDDPGDYGYTF.